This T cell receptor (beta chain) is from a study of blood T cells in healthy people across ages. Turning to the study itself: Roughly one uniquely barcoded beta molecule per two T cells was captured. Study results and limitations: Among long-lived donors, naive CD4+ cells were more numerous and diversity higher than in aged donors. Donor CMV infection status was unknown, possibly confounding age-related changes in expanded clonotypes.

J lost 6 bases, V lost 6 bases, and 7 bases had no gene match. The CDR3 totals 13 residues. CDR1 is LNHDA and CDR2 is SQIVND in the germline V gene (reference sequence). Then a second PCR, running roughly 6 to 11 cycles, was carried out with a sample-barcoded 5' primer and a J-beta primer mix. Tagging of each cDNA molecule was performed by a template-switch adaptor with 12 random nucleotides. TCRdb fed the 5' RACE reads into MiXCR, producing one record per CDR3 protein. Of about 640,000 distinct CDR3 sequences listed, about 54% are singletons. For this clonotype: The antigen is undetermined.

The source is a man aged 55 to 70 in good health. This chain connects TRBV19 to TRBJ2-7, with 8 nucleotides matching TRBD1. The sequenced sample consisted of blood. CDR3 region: CASRTEGTGEQYF. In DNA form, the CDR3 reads TGTGCCAGTAGGACCGAAGGGACAGGCGAGCAGTACTTC.